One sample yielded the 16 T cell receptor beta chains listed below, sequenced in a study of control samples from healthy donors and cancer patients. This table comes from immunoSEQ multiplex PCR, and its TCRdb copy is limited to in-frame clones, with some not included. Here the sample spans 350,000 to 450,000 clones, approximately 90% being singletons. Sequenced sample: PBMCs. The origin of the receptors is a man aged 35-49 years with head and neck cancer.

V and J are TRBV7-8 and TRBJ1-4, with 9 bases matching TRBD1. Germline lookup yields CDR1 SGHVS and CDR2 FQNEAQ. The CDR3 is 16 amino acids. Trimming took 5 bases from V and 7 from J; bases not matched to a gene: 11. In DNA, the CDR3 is TGTGCCAGCAGCACTCGTGAAGGGACAGGGACTGAAAAACTGTTTTTT. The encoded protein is CASSTREGTGTEKLFF.

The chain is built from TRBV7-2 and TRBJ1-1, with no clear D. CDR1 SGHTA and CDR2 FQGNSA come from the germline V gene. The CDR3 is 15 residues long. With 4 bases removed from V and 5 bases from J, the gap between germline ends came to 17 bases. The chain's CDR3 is CASSSSGPRTTEAFF. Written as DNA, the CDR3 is TGTGCCAGCAGCTCCTCGGGCCCCAGGACTACTGAAGCTTTCTTT. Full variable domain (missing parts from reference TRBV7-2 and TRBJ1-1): GAGVSQSPSNKVTEKGKDVELRCDPISGHTALYWYRQSLGQGLEFLIYFQGNSAPDKSGLPSDRFSAERTGGSVSTLTIQRTQQEDSAVYLCASSSSGPRTTEAFFGQGTRLTVV.

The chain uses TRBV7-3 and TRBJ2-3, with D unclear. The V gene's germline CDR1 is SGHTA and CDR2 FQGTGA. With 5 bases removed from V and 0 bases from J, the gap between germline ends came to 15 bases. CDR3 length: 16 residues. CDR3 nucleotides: TGTGCCAGCAGCCTTACACCGAACCCTAGCACAGATACGCAGTATTTT. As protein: CASSLTPNPSTDTQYF.

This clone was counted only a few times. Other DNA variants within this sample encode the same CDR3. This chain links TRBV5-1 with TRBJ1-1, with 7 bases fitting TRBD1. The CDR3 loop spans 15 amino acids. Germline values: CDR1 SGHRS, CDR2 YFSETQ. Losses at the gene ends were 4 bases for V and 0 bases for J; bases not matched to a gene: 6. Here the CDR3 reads CASSPGGQLNTEAFF. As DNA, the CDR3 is TGCGCCAGCAGCCCGGGGGGACAGTTGAACACTGAAGCTTTCTTT.

CDR3 sequence: CSVARERGEQYF. CDR3 bases: TGCAGCGTTGCTCGCGAAAGAGGCGAGCAGTACTTC. The V call is TRBV29-1, the J call TRBJ2-7; D unresolved. The CDR3 totals 12 residues. CDR1 and CDR2 from the germline V gene are SQVTM and ANQGSEA. V was clipped by 4 bases and J by 6 bases, with 13 bases between them.

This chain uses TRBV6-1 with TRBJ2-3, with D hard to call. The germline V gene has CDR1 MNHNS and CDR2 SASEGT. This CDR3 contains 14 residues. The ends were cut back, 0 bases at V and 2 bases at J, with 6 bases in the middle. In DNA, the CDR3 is TGTGCCAGCAGTGAAGCTAGGTCCACAGATACGCAGTATTTT. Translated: CASSEARSTDTQYF.

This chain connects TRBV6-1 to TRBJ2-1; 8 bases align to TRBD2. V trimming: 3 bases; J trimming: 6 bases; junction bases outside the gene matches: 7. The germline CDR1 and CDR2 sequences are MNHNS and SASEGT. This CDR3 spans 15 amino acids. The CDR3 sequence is CASSETGGRSNEQFF. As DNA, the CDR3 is TGTGCCAGCAGTGAGACGGGGGGGCGCAGCAATGAGCAGTTCTTC.

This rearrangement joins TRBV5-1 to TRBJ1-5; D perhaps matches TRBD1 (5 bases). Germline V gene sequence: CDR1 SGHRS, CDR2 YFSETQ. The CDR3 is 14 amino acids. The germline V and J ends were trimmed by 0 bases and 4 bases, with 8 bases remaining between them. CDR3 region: CASSLGTPNQPQHF. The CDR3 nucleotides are TGCGCCAGCAGCTTGGGGACACCTAATCAGCCCCAGCATTTT.

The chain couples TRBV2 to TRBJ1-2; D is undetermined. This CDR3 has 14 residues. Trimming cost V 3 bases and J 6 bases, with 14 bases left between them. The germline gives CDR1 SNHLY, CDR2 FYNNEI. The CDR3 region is CASSDSLEGHGYTF. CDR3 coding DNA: TGTGCCAGCAGTGATAGCCTGGAGGGCCATGGCTACACCTTC.

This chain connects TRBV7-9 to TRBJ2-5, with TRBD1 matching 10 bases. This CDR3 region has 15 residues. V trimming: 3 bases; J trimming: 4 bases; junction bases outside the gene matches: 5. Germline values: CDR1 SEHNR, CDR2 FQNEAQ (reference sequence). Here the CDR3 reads CASSFMDRGRETQYF. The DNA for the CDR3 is TGTGCCAGCAGCTTTATGGACAGGGGGAGAGAGACCCAGTACTTC.

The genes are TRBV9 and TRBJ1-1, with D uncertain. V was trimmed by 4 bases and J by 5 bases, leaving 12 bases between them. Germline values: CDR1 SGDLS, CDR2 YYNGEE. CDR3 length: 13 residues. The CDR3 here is CASSINGWTEAFF. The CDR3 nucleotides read TGTGCCAGCAGCATTAACGGGTGGACTGAAGCTTTCTTT.

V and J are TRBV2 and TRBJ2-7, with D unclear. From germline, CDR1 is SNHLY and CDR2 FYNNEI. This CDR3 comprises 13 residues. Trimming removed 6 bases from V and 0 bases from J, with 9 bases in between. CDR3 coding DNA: TGTGCCAGCAGACCGACTTTCTCCTACGAGCAGTACTTC. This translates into CASRPTFSYEQYF.

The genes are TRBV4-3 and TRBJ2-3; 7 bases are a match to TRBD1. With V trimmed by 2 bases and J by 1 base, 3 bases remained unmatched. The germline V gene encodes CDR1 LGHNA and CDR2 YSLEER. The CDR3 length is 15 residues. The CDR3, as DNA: TGCGCCAGCAGCCAACTGGGACAGCGCACAGATACGCAGTATTTT. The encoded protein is CASSQLGQRTDTQYF.

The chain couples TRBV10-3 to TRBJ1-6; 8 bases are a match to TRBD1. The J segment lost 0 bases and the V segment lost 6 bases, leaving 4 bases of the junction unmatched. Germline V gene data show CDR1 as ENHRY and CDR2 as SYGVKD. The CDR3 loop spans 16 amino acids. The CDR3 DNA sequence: TGTGCCATCAGGGGGACAGGAAGCTCCTATAATTCACCCCTCCACTTT. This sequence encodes CAIRGTGSSYNSPLHF.

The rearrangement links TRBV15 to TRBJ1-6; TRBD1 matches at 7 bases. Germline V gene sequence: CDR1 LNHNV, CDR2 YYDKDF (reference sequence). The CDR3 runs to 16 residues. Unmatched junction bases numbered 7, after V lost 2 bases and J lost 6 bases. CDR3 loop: CATSRPPGQINSPLHF. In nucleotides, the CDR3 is TGTGCCACCAGCAGACCCCCGGGACAGATTAATTCACCCCTCCACTTT.

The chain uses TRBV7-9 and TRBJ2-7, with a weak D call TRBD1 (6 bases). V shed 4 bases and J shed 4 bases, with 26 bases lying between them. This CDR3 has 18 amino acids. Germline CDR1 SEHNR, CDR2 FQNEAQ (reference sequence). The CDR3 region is CASSSIESRENRAYEQYF. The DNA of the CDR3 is TGTGCCAGCAGCTCCATTGAATCCCGCGAGAACAGGGCGTACGAGCAGTACTTC.